The 8 T cell receptor beta chains listed next were all sequenced from one sample in a study of T-cell reconstitution after alpha-beta-depleted transplantation in children. Library preparation (for TCRbeta) was performed with unique molecular identifiers. TCRdb reprocessed the PCR reads via MiXCR and lists one record per CDR3 protein. The table includes some 29,000 distinct CDR3 sequences, about 5.8% detected once. This sample comprised PBMCs, mostly from graft donor cells, obtained 180 days after TCRalphabeta/CD19-depleted stem cell transplant. These receptors were collected from a male patient between 5 and 17 years old who had a stem cell transplant for acute myeloid leukemia, so the T cells may come from the graft donor.

This clonotype was observed at least ten times. The chain combines TRBV12-3 or TRBV12-4 with TRBJ1-6, with D possibly being TRBD1 (5 bases). The CDR3 is 14 residues long. The ends were cut back, 5 bases at V and 8 bases at J, with 13 bases in the middle. The CDR3 is CASSPTGGDSPLHF. CDR3 coding DNA: TGTGCCAGCAGTCCCACGGGGGGAGATTCACCCCTCCACTTT.

This clonotype was recorded many times. The chain uses TRBV10-3 and TRBJ1-1; unclear D gene. The CDR3 runs 17 residues. V was shortened by 3 bases and J by 7 bases, with 24 bases between the two germline ends. Germline CDR1 reads ENHRY; CDR2 reads SYGVKD. As DNA, the CDR3 is TGTGCCATCAGTGATCCCGGCGGTAGGCGCGGCGGCCATGAAGCTTTCTTT. This translates into CAISDPGGRRGGHEAFF.

This clonotype was seen repeatedly, ten times or more. The chain joins TRBV6-2 or TRBV6-3 to TRBJ2-1, with 7 bases lining up with TRBD2. Germline values: CDR1 MNHEY, CDR2 SVGEGT. The CDR3 spans 15 residues. Trimming at V came to 7 bases and at J to 6 bases, leaving 12 bases not matched to a gene. CDR3 sequence reads: CASTKPLTSLNEQFF. The CDR3 coding sequence is TGTGCCAGCACCAAACCCCTGACTAGCCTCAATGAGCAGTTCTTC.

This clonotype has ten or more counts. The V gene is TRBV5-1, the J gene TRBJ2-5, with unresolved D. Trimming pared 3 bases from V and 1 base from J, leaving 4 bases between. CDR1 is SGHRS, CDR2 YFSETQ, per germline. The CDR3 totals 12 residues. The CDR3 sequence is CASSWTQETQYF. The CDR3 DNA is TGCGCCAGCAGCTGGACCCAAGAGACCCAGTACTTC.

This clonotype was counted many times. The V and J genes are TRBV10-3 and TRBJ2-1, with 11 bases fitting TRBD2. V shed 4 bases and J 9 bases; nucleotides not matched to a gene: 11. The CDR3 contains 16 residues. CDR1 is ENHRY, CDR2 SYGVKD, per germline. CDR3 DNA: TGTGCCATCAGTGTACGGACTAGCGGGTCTAGTGGTGAGCAGTTCTTC. This translates into CAISVRTSGSSGEQFF.

This clonotype came up a few times. The V and J genes are TRBV23-1 and TRBJ1-1; 7 nucleotides line up with TRBD1. TRBV23-1 counts as an open reading frame of uncertain function. The CDR3 sequence is 14 residues long. Unmatched junction bases numbered 12, after V lost 8 bases and J lost 6 bases. The CDR3 DNA reads TGCGCCAGCCCACGGACAGGTAAAGGGGCTGAAGCTTTCTTT. Translation gives CASPRTGKGAEAFF.

This clonotype was recorded many times. Relative to the germline gene, one junction end is altered; a read error may explain this. V and J are TRBV7-7 and TRBJ2-2; D not resolved. Germline V gene data show CDR1 as SSHAT and CDR2 as FNYEAQ (reference sequence). The CDR3 consists of 14 residues. CDR3 sequence (DNA): TGTGCTAGCAGCCCCGTGACCAACACCGGGGAGCTGTTTTTT. Its protein is CASSPVTNTGELFF.

This clonotype was counted at least ten times. The chain joins TRBV4-3 to TRBJ2-1, with 7 bases fitting TRBD2. Germline lookup yields CDR1 LGHNA and CDR2 YSLEER. V lost 0 bases and J lost 9; bases outside the gene matches: 14. The CDR3 has 17 residues. The DNA for the CDR3 is TGCGCCAGCAGCCAAGATTCCGCCAGCGGGACGTCTGGTGAGCAGTTCTTC. As protein: CASSQDSASGTSGEQFF.